This is a list of T cell receptor beta chains from one sample in a study of cytomegalovirus exposure and HLA in healthy donors. Clones were read by immunoSEQ multiplex PCR, and TCRdb kept only the in-frame ones, dropping some. The sample records over 150,000 clones, approximately 75% being singletons. Sequencing was carried out using PBMCs. The receptors were sampled from a man between 45 and 60 years old in good health and CMV-seropositive. CDR3s include the opening cysteine and the closing phenylalanine or tryptophan. Fields, in order: D gene, V gene, CDR3 length, J gene, clone size, CDR3 DNA, CDR3 protein. D genes are given only for firm matches. Only part of the rows carry a size: once, few, many, or a class if the clone is expanded.

D: NA
V: TRBV19
length: 14
J: TRBJ1-1
size: NA
DNA: TGTGCCAGTAGTATAGGCCTACAGGGCCCTGAAGCTTTCTTT
CDR3: CASSIGLQGPEAFF

D: NA
V: TRBV4-3
length: 14
J: TRBJ1-2
size: NA
DNA: TGCGCCAGCAGCCAAGATTCTTGGGGGGTGACTTACACCTTC
CDR3: CASSQDSWGVTYTF

D: NA
V: TRBV2
length: 13
J: TRBJ1-3
size: NA
DNA: TGTGCCAGCAGTTACAGCTCTGGAAACACCATATATTTT
CDR3: CASSYSSGNTIYF

D: TRBD1
V: TRBV6-5
length: 14
J: TRBJ2-7
size: few
DNA: TGTGCCAGCAGATGGGACAGGGGGCGGGTGGAGCAGTACTTC
CDR3: CASRWDRGRVEQYF

D: TRBD2
V: TRBV7-9
length: 16
J: TRBJ2-5
size: NA
DNA: TGTGCCAGCAGCTCCCCTGCGGGGGGCCGTTCGGAGACCCAGTACTTC
CDR3: CASSSPAGGRSETQYF

D: TRBD1
V: TRBV7-6
length: 14
J: TRBJ2-1
size: NA
DNA: TGTGCCAGCAGCCCCGGGACAGGGGTGGATGAGCAGTTCTTC
CDR3: CASSPGTGVDEQFF

D: NA
V: TRBV5-5
length: 15
J: TRBJ2-1
size: NA
DNA: TGTGCCAGCAGCTTGGGTCCACCGGGGTCGAATGAGCAGTTCTTC
CDR3: CASSLGPPGSNEQFF

D: TRBD1
V: TRBV7-2
length: 14
J: TRBJ2-5
size: NA
DNA: TGTGCCAGCAGCTTTGTGGACAGGGGAGGTGACCAGTACTTC
CDR3: CASSFVDRGGDQYF

D: NA
V: TRBV7-9
length: 11
J: TRBJ2-1
size: NA
DNA: TGTGCCAGCAGCTCCAGGGATGAGCAGTTCTTC
CDR3: CASSSRDEQFF

D: TRBD2
V: TRBV5-6
length: 16
J: TRBJ2-3
size: NA
DNA: TGTGCCAGCAGCCTCACTAGCGACCCTAGCACAGATACGCAGTATTTT
CDR3: CASSLTSDPSTDTQYF

D: NA
V: TRBV18
length: 14
J: TRBJ1-1
size: NA
DNA: TGTGCCAGCTCACCGGGACTGATGAACACTGAAGCTTTCTTT
CDR3: CASSPGLMNTEAFF

D: NA
V: TRBV5-1
length: 16
J: TRBJ2-7
size: NA
DNA: TGCGCCAGCAGCTTGGGGGCTTCGGACAGCCTGTACGAGCAGTACTTC
CDR3: CASSLGASDSLYEQYF

D: NA
V: TRBV29-1
length: 12
J: TRBJ1-1
size: NA
DNA: TGCAGCGTTGGCCAGGGAAACACTGAAGCTTTCTTT
CDR3: CSVGQGNTEAFF

D: TRBD1
V: TRBV7-9
length: 16
J: TRBJ2-2
size: NA
DNA: TGTGCCAGCAGCTTATCGAGACAGGGGGTCACCGGGGAGCTGTTTTTT
CDR3: CASSLSRQGVTGELFF

D: NA
V: TRBV4-3
length: 13
J: TRBJ1-1
size: few
DNA: TGCGCCAGCAGCCGCATCTTGGACACAGAAGCTTTCTTT
CDR3: CASSRILDTEAFF

D: NA
V: TRBV5-1
length: 13
J: TRBJ2-3
size: NA
DNA: TGCGCCAGCAGCTGGACTGGCACAGATACGCAGTATTTT
CDR3: CASSWTGTDTQYF

D: TRBD1
V: TRBV27
length: 14
J: TRBJ2-1
size: NA
DNA: TGTGCCAGCAGTTTCTGGGACAGGGACAATGAGCAGTTCTTC
CDR3: CASSFWDRDNEQFF

D: NA
V: TRBV4-1
length: 14
J: TRBJ2-5
size: NA
DNA: TGCGCCAGCAGCCAAGACGAGGAAGTGGAGACCCAGTACTTC
CDR3: CASSQDEEVETQYF

D: TRBD1
V: TRBV7-6
length: 15
J: TRBJ2-5
size: NA
DNA: TGTGCCAGCAGCTTTTCCGGACAGGGTCAAGAGACCCAGTACTTC
CDR3: CASSFSGQGQETQYF

D: NA
V: TRBV6-6
length: 14
J: TRBJ1-4
size: NA
DNA: TGTGCCAGCAGCCGGACAGCTAGTAATGAAAAACTGTTTTTT
CDR3: CASSRTASNEKLFF

D: TRBD2
V: TRBV4-3
length: 16
J: TRBJ2-1
size: NA
DNA: TGCGCCAGCAGCCAAGAGCGGCTAGCGGGGGGGAATGAGCAGTTCTTC
CDR3: CASSQERLAGGNEQFF

D: NA
V: TRBV5-1
length: 15
J: TRBJ2-5
size: NA
DNA: TGCGCCAGCAGCTTGGCTGGACAGAGAAAAGAGACCCAGTACTTC
CDR3: CASSLAGQRKETQYF

D: TRBD1
V: TRBV9
length: 16
J: TRBJ2-1
size: NA
DNA: TGTGCCAGCAGCCCCCAGGACAGGGTCTCCTACAATGAGCAGTTCTTC
CDR3: CASSPQDRVSYNEQFF

D: TRBD2
V: TRBV6-6
length: 16
J: TRBJ2-3
size: NA
DNA: TGTGCCAGCACCCCGCGGACTAGCGGGGGAACAGATACGCAGTATTTT
CDR3: CASTPRTSGGTDTQYF

D: TRBD1
V: TRBV19
length: 13
J: TRBJ1-5
size: NA
DNA: TGTGCCAGTAGCCAGGGGGAAGGACAGCCCCAGCATTTT
CDR3: CASSQGEGQPQHF

D: TRBD2
V: TRBV12-5
length: 18
J: TRBJ2-7
size: NA
DNA: TGTGCTAGTGCCTCGATTACTAGCGGGGGGGCAACGGGCCACGAGCAGTACTTC
CDR3: CASASITSGGATGHEQYF

D: TRBD2
V: TRBV10-2
length: 14
J: TRBJ2-3
size: NA
DNA: TGCGCCAGCAGAAAGCGGGGGGACACAGATACGCAGTATTTT
CDR3: CASRKRGDTDTQYF

D: NA
V: TRBV7-2
length: 12
J: TRBJ2-3
size: few
DNA: TGTGCCAGCAGCTTAGATCGGGGAGCGCAGTATTTT
CDR3: CASSLDRGAQYF

D: TRBD1
V: TRBV5-1
length: 15
J: TRBJ1-1
size: NA
DNA: TGCGCCAGCACCCCTGGGACAGGGGAGGACACTGAAGCTTTCTTT
CDR3: CASTPGTGEDTEAFF

D: TRBD1
V: TRBV19
length: 18
J: TRBJ2-7
size: NA
DNA: TGTGCCAGCGGGACAGGGAAATATTGGGGTCGAGGGGGCTACGAGCAGTACTTC
CDR3: CASGTGKYWGRGGYEQYF

D: NA
V: TRBV7-9
length: 11
J: TRBJ1-1
size: NA
DNA: TGTGCCAGCAGCTTACAGACTGAAGCTTTCTTT
CDR3: CASSLQTEAFF

D: NA
V: TRBV2
length: 13
J: TRBJ2-1
size: once
DNA: TGTGCCAGCAGTGTTCGTCTCGACAATGAGCAGTTCTTC
CDR3: CASSVRLDNEQFF

D: TRBD2
V: TRBV27
length: 20
J: TRBJ2-3
size: few
DNA: TGTGCCAGCAGTTTACTTCCCCAAGCCCTAGCGGGGGGGGAGGCAGATACGCAGTATTTT
CDR3: CASSLLPQALAGGEADTQYF

D: NA
V: TRBV9
length: 14
J: TRBJ1-3
size: NA
DNA: TGTGCCAGCAGCGATCGGGGATCTGGAGACACCATATATTTT
CDR3: CASSDRGSGDTIYF

D: TRBD1
V: TRBV4-2
length: 14
J: TRBJ1-4
size: once
DNA: TGTGCCAGCAGCAAGACAGGGGGTAATGAAAAACTGTTTTTT
CDR3: CASSKTGGNEKLFF

D: NA
V: TRBV15
length: 15
J: TRBJ2-7
size: few
DNA: TGTGCCACCAGCAGAGATCTCCCAGGCCAGGACGAGCAGTACTTC
CDR3: CATSRDLPGQDEQYF

D: NA
V: TRBV5-1
length: 13
J: TRBJ1-1
size: NA
DNA: TGCGCCAGCAGCCCACTCGGGGGGGAGGAAGCTTTCTTT
CDR3: CASSPLGGEEAFF

D: TRBD2
V: TRBV10-1
length: 14
J: TRBJ2-5
size: NA
DNA: TGCGCCAGCAGTGCCGGGACTAGAGAAGAGACCCAGTACTTC
CDR3: CASSAGTREETQYF

D: TRBD2
V: TRBV2
length: 14
J: TRBJ2-1
size: NA
DNA: TGTGCCAGCAGGGGGACTAGCGGGGGGAATGAGCAGTTCTTC
CDR3: CASRGTSGGNEQFF

D: NA
V: TRBV6-1
length: 14
J: TRBJ2-3
size: NA
DNA: TGTGCCAGCAGTGAAAGAGGGAACACAGATACGCAGTATTTT
CDR3: CASSERGNTDTQYF

D: NA
V: TRBV27
length: 12
J: TRBJ1-5
size: NA
DNA: TGTGCCAGCGGCGTGCCAGGTCAGCCCCAGCATTTT
CDR3: CASGVPGQPQHF

D: TRBD2
V: TRBV4-3
length: 15
J: TRBJ2-7
size: NA
DNA: TGCGCCAGCAGCCAAGTGTCTAGCGGGGGGAATGAGCAGTACTTC
CDR3: CASSQVSSGGNEQYF

D: TRBD1
V: TRBV18
length: 14
J: TRBJ2-7
size: NA
DNA: TGTGCCAGCTACCGGGGACAGGGTTCCTACGAGCAGTACTTC
CDR3: CASYRGQGSYEQYF

D: NA
V: TRBV9
length: 14
J: TRBJ2-3
size: NA
DNA: TGTGCCAGCAGCGTAGATTCCGAGCCAGATACGCAGTATTTT
CDR3: CASSVDSEPDTQYF

D: NA
V: TRBV6-1
length: 15
J: TRBJ1-3
size: NA
DNA: TGTGCCAGCAGCCAGCCACAGAACTCTGGAAACACCATATATTTT
CDR3: CASSQPQNSGNTIYF

D: NA
V: TRBV7-8
length: 12
J: TRBJ1-6
size: NA
DNA: TGTGCCAGCAGCTACCAGGGTTCACCCCTCCACTTT
CDR3: CASSYQGSPLHF

D: TRBD1
V: TRBV28
length: 18
J: TRBJ1-1
size: NA
DNA: TGTGCCAGCAGCACCTTTATGCCAAGGGGGCCCCGGGGCACTGAAGCTTTCTTT
CDR3: CASSTFMPRGPRGTEAFF

D: TRBD1
V: TRBV6-1
length: 15
J: TRBJ2-1
size: NA
DNA: TGTGCCAGCAGGGAACAGGGGAGACCCTACAATGAGCAGTTCTTC
CDR3: CASREQGRPYNEQFF

D: TRBD1
V: TRBV28
length: 13
J: TRBJ1-2
size: NA
DNA: TGTGCCAGCAGGGGACAGTTGTCCTATGGCTACACCTTC
CDR3: CASRGQLSYGYTF

D: NA
V: TRBV28
length: 15
J: TRBJ1-2
size: NA
DNA: TGTGCCAGCACCCTCCAGCCGGGACAACGCTATGGCTACACCTTC
CDR3: CASTLQPGQRYGYTF

D: NA
V: TRBV2
length: 13
J: TRBJ1-6
size: NA
DNA: TGTGCCAGCACCCTTGAAAGCAATTCACCCCTCCACTTT
CDR3: CASTLESNSPLHF

D: NA
V: TRBV14
length: 12
J: TRBJ2-1
size: NA
DNA: TGTGCCAGCAGCCAATCACTAAATGAGCAGTTCTTC
CDR3: CASSQSLNEQFF

D: NA
V: TRBV2
length: 11
J: TRBJ2-7
size: NA
DNA: TGTGCCAGCAGTCCGGCCTACGAGCAGTACTTC
CDR3: CASSPAYEQYF

D: NA
V: TRBV6-5
length: 14
J: TRBJ1-5
size: NA
DNA: TGTGCCAGCAGTTATGGGTCAGGAAATCAGCCCCAGCATTTT
CDR3: CASSYGSGNQPQHF

D: NA
V: TRBV15
length: 16
J: TRBJ2-1
size: NA
DNA: TGTGCCACCAGCAGAGAGGTCCCAGGCCAAGCCAATGAGCAGTTCTTC
CDR3: CATSREVPGQANEQFF

D: TRBD1
V: TRBV6-5
length: 15
J: TRBJ1-5
size: few
DNA: TGTGCCAGCAGCTCCGACAGGGGGCGAAATCAGCCCCAGCATTTT
CDR3: CASSSDRGRNQPQHF

D: NA
V: TRBV9
length: 12
J: TRBJ2-7
size: NA
DNA: TGTGCCAGCAGCGTAGATCGGGGCGAGCAGTACTTC
CDR3: CASSVDRGEQYF

D: NA
V: TRBV19
length: 13
J: TRBJ2-7
size: NA
DNA: TGTGCCAGAAGAAGGACTGATTCCTACGAGCAGTACTTC
CDR3: CARRRTDSYEQYF

D: TRBD1
V: TRBV7-6
length: 15
J: TRBJ1-5
size: few
DNA: TGTGCCAGCAGCTTAGGGGACAGGGGAAATCAGCCCCAGCATTTT
CDR3: CASSLGDRGNQPQHF

D: TRBD2
V: TRBV5-1
length: 16
J: TRBJ2-3
size: NA
DNA: TGCGCCAGCAGCTTGGCTACAGGAGCGGGGGCAGATACGCAGTATTTT
CDR3: CASSLATGAGADTQYF